Following are 22 T cell receptor beta chains from one sample sequenced in a study of long-term antiretroviral therapy in people with HIV. Samples were assayed with immunoSEQ v3.0 at survey level. Using immunoSEQ multiplex PCR, the repertoire was profiled, and TCRdb retains in-frame clones only, with some absent. The sample holds 25,000 to 30,000 clones; over 65% are singletons and the top ten take 7% to 10%. The sample was unsorted PBMCs, taken 4.7 to 5 years after starting antiretroviral therapy. Every receptor here comes from a man in his forties or fifties with HIV.

CDR3 loop: CASSSRSGGPGTQYF. The CDR3 DNA sequence: TGTGCCAGCAGCTCTAGGTCGGGCGGGCCGGGGACCCAGTACTTC. This chain links TRBV14 with TRBJ2-5; a possible D gene is TRBD2 (5 bases). V was shortened by 5 bases and J by 7 bases, with 20 bases between the two germline ends. The CDR3 length is 15 residues. CDR1 and CDR2 (germline): SGHDN, FVKESK.

The CDR3 region is CASSLGGTVSSYEQYF. The DNA of the CDR3 is TGTGCCAGCAGCTTGGGAGGGACTGTGAGCTCCTACGAGCAGTACTTC. The chain carries TRBV5-4 and TRBJ2-7, with D perhaps TRBD2 (6 bases). CDR1 is SGHNT, CDR2 YYREEE, per germline (reference sequence). The CDR3 covers 16 residues. Trimming took 0 bases from V and 0 from J, leaving 13 bases between them.

This chain links TRBV19 with TRBJ1-4, with 7 bases matching TRBD1. In germline, CDR1 is LNHDA, CDR2 SQIVND (reference sequence). Germline trimming cut 6 bases from V and 7 bases from J; bases unmatched to any gene: 8. CDR3 length equals 14 residues. The CDR3 region is CASSPGQLGEKLFF. CDR3 nucleotides: TGTGCCAGTAGCCCGGGACAGTTGGGTGAAAAACTGTTTTTT.

The V call is TRBV11-2, the J call TRBJ2-7; TRBD1 matches at 9 bases. Looked up from germline, CDR1 is SGHAT and CDR2 is FQNNGV. J gave up 6 bases and V 6 bases, and 9 bases lay outside the gene matches. The CDR3 is made up of 14 amino acids. CDR3 region: CASSRDRVIGEQYF. The CDR3 coding sequence is TGTGCCAGCAGTCGGGACAGGGTAATCGGCGAGCAGTACTTC.

The chain links TRBV27 to TRBJ2-3; tentative D call: TRBD2 (5 bases). Germline V lookup: CDR1 MNHEY, CDR2 SMNVEV (reference sequence). Trimming stripped 7 bases from V and 0 bases from J, with 8 bases between. The CDR3 is made up of 13 amino acids. In DNA form, the CDR3 reads TGTGCCAGCAAAGGGAGTAGCACAGATACGCAGTATTTT. It encodes CASKGSSTDTQYF.

This clone came up once. V gene TRBV5-4 combines with J gene TRBJ1-3, with 7 bases that match TRBD1. The CDR3 is 15 residues long. V was pared by 5 bases and J by 0 bases, with 5 bases of the junction left unmatched. Looked up from germline, CDR1 is SGHNT and CDR2 is YYREEE (reference sequence). The CDR3 DNA sequence: TGTGCCAGCAGTCCAGGGGGGAGCTCTGGAAACACCATATATTTT. Translation: CASSPGGSSGNTIYF. The full variable domain, with the rest looked up from reference TRBV5-4 and TRBJ1-3, is ETGVTQSPTHLIKTRGQQVTLRCSSQSGHNTVSWYQQALGQGPQFIFQYYREEENGRGNFPPRFSGLQFPNYSSELNVNALELDDSALYLCASSPGGSSGNTIYFGEGSWLTVV.

The chain recombines TRBV2 with TRBJ1-2; 9 bases map to TRBD1. This CDR3 contains 10 residues. From germline, CDR1 is SNHLY and CDR2 FYNNEI. V lost 10 bases, J lost 9 bases, and 3 bases stayed unmatched. The CDR3 loop is CANGQGSYTF. DNA for the CDR3: TGTGCCAACGGACAGGGGAGCTACACCTTC.

This sequence joins TRBV28 and TRBJ2-7; D is perhaps TRBD1 (6 bases). V was trimmed by 2 bases and J by 8 bases, leaving 16 bases between them. The CDR3 length is 14 residues. CDR1 is MDHEN and CDR2 is SYDVKM in the germline V gene. The CDR3 region is CASSLGAQGPKQYF. Written as DNA, the CDR3 is TGTGCCAGCAGTTTAGGGGCACAGGGCCCAAAGCAGTACTTC.

The chain carries TRBV28 and TRBJ2-1, with D tentatively TRBD2 (6 bases). This CDR3 region has 13 residues. The ends were cut back, 10 bases at V and 5 bases at J, with 15 bases in the middle. CDR1 and CDR2 from the germline V gene are MDHEN and SYDVKM. The CDR3 DNA follows: TGTGCCACCCGAGGAGGGACCAACAATGAGCAGTTCTTC. Protein product: CATRGGTNNEQFF.

This CDR3 is CASSATAGLKLFF. CDR3 bases: TGTGCCAGCAGTGCCACAGCGGGGCTAAAACTGTTTTTT. The chain is built from TRBV25-1 and TRBJ1-4, with D maybe TRBD1 (5 bases). Trimming stripped 4 bases from V and 10 bases from J, with 13 bases between. Looked up from germline, CDR1 is MGHDK and CDR2 is SYGVNS. The CDR3 has 13 residues. Full variable domain (rest looked up from reference TRBV25-1 and TRBJ1-4): EADIYQTPRYLVIGTGKKITLECSQTMGHDKMYWYQQDPGMELHLIHYSYGVNSTEKGDLSSESTVSRIRTEHFPLTLESARPSHTSQYLCASSATAGLKLFFGSGTQLSVL.

CDR3 region: CAISEYSSSYEQYF. CDR3 in DNA: TGTGCCATCAGTGAATACTCTAGCTCCTACGAGCAGTACTTC. V and J are TRBV10-3 and TRBJ2-7; D not resolved. Trimming removed 3 bases at V and 0 bases at J, with 9 bases between. Germline V gene lookup returns CDR1 ENHRY and CDR2 SYGVKD. CDR3 length: 14 residues.

J is TRBJ2-1 and V is TRBV7-3; 8 nucleotides agree with TRBD2. CDR1 is SGHTA, CDR2 FQGTGA, per germline. This CDR3 has 17 residues. Germline trimming cut 5 bases from V and 8 bases from J; bases unmatched to any gene: 17. This chain's CDR3 is CASSTTPLAGRGDEQFF. The DNA for the CDR3 is TGTGCCAGCAGCACTACCCCATTAGCGGGGCGAGGTGATGAGCAGTTCTTC.

The chain combines TRBV7-2 with TRBJ1-2; TRBD1 aligns across 9 bases. Germline-derived CDR1 and CDR2 are SGHTA and FQGNSA. V lost 1 base and J lost 2; bases outside the gene matches: 2. CDR3 length equals 15 residues. In DNA, the CDR3 is TGTGCCAGCAGCTTAGTTGGGACAGGGAACTATGGCTACACCTTC. This encodes CASSLVGTGNYGYTF.

The chain employs TRBV2 and TRBJ1-5, with a possible D match to TRBD1 (5 bases). Germline CDR1 reads SNHLY; CDR2 reads FYNNEI. The ends were cut back, 2 bases at V and 2 bases at J, with 10 bases in the middle. This CDR3 is 15 amino acids long. Written as DNA, the CDR3 is TGTGCCAGCAGTGAAAATTTGGGGGGCAATCAGCCCCAGCATTTT. Its protein is CASSENLGGNQPQHF.

The genes are TRBV7-9 and TRBJ2-1; D is possibly TRBD1 (5 bases). Germline V gene data show CDR1 as SEHNR and CDR2 as FQNEAQ (reference sequence). The CDR3 runs to 17 residues. The V end was cut by 1 base, the J end by 3 bases, with 16 bases between. CDR3 region: CASSLELMVRGYNEQFF. The CDR3 DNA is TGTGCCAGCAGCTTAGAACTCATGGTAAGGGGCTACAATGAGCAGTTCTTC.

This rearrangement joins TRBV29-1 to TRBJ2-7; a possible D gene is TRBD2 (5 bases). The CDR3 covers 11 residues. CDR1 and CDR2 from the germline V gene are SQVTM and ANQGSEA. V was trimmed by 2 bases and J by 5 bases, leaving 7 bases between them. The DNA for the CDR3 is TGCAGCGTTGAAAGAGGGAACGAGCAGTACTTC. Protein sequence: CSVERGNEQYF.

The V call is TRBV5-4, the J call TRBJ2-2; D remains unclear. Between the trimmed V and J ends, which lost 0 bases and 6 bases, there was a span of 3 bases. Germline V gene sequence: CDR1 SGHNT, CDR2 YYREEE (reference sequence). The CDR3 consists of 12 residues. CDR3 in DNA: TGTGCCAGCAGCTTGGATGCCGGGGAGCTGTTTTTT. Protein: CASSLDAGELFF.

The chain recombines TRBV2 with TRBJ2-7; D remains unclear. This CDR3 has 12 amino acids. CDR1 and CDR2 (germline): SNHLY, FYNNEI. The V and J ends lost 6 bases and 4 bases respectively, with 10 bases between them. CDR3 residues: CASRPSSYEQYF. The CDR3 bases are TGTGCCAGCAGACCCTCTAGTTACGAGCAGTACTTC.

The chain employs TRBV12-5 and TRBJ2-1; 10 bases align to TRBD1. The CDR3 sequence is 15 residues long. Germline assignment: CDR1 LGHNT and CDR2 FRNRAP. V shed 6 bases and J 2 bases; nucleotides not matched to a gene: 4. CDR3 coding DNA: TGTGCTAGTGGGCCCGGGACAGGGGCCTACAATGAGCAGTTCTTC. It encodes CASGPGTGAYNEQFF.

This clone is a singleton in its sample. The rearrangement joins TRBV27 to TRBJ2-2, with 12 bases lining up with TRBD1. Trimming took 4 bases from V and 3 from J; bases not matched to a gene: 12. CDR3 length equals 19 residues. In germline, CDR1 is MNHEY, CDR2 SMNVEV (reference sequence). As DNA, the CDR3 is TGTGCCAGCAGTTCCCGCCGGGACAGGGGGCGTCCCGACACCGGGGAGCTGTTTTTT. Translated, it gives CASSSRRDRGRPDTGELFF.

This sequence joins TRBV6-1 and TRBJ2-7, with unresolved D. The V end was cut by 1 base, the J end by 4 bases, with 8 bases between. The CDR3 runs 13 residues. Germline values: CDR1 MNHNS, CDR2 SASEGT. The CDR3 DNA reads as TGTGCCAGCAGTGAAGGGATCAGGTACGAGCAGTACTTC. Translation: CASSEGIRYEQYF.

This chain joins TRBV28 and TRBJ2-5; the D gene is possibly TRBD2 (5 bases). V dropped 8 bases and J dropped 3 bases, with 13 bases sitting between them. This CDR3 is 13 amino acids long. Germline V CDR1 and CDR2: MDHEN, SYDVKM. The CDR3 sequence: CASRSGVEETQYF. The CDR3 nucleotides read TGTGCCAGCCGCTCCGGGGTGGAAGAGACCCAGTACTTC.